The clone carrying this T cell receptor beta chain was detected once. The data belong to a study of blood T cell repertoires in COVID-19. Across the study: COVID-19 samples from acute and convalescent phases originated in the United States, Italy and Spain. T cells, B-cell-depleted T cells, or PBMCs provided the cDNA or gDNA that served as material.

As handled by the study authors: Reference gene primer amplification gave nucleated cell count estimates. Clones were sequenced by immunoSEQ multiplex PCR, and TCRdb holds only the in-frame ones, with some missing. V and J calls and clone size are as listed in that table; D and trimming were resolved from the DNA. The sample has fewer than 250,000 clones, approximately 85% seen once. V was trimmed by 2 bases and J by 7 bases, leaving 9 bases between them. CDR3 length: 13 residues. The germline V gene has CDR1 KGHSH and CDR2 LQKENI. Sequencing used peripheral blood. This chain uses TRBV18 with TRBJ1-5; D may be TRBD1 (6 bases). The clonotype was recovered from a woman aged 70-85 years with acute or convalescent COVID-19. CDR3 in DNA: TGTGCCAGCTCACCAGGGGGCTGGCAGCCCCAGCATTTT. It translates to CASSPGGWQPQHF.